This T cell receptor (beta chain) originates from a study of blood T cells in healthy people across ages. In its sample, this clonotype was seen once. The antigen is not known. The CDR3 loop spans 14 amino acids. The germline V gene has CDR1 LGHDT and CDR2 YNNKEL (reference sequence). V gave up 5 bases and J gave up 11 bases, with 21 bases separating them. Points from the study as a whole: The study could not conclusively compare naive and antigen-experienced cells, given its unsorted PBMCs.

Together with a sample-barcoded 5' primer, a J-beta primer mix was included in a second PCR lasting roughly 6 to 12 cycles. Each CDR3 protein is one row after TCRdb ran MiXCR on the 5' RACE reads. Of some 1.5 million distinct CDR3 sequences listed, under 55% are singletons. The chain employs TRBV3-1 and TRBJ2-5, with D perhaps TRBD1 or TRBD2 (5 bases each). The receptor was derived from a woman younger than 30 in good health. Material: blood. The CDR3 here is CASSSGRYYNEQYF. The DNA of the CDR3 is TGTGCCAGCAGCTCGGGACGCTACTACAATGAGCAGTACTTC.